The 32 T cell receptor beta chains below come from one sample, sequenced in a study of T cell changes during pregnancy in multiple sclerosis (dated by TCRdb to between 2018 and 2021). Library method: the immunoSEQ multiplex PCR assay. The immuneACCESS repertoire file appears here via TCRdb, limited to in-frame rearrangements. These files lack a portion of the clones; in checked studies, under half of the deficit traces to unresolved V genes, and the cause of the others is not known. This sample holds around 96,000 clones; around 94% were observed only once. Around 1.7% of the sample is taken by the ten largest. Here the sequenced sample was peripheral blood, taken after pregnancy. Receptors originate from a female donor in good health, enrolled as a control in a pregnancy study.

Here the CDR3 reads CASSAQGNYEQYF. The CDR3 bases are TGTGCCAGCAGTGCTCAGGGAAACTACGAGCAGTACTTC. This chain uses TRBV2 with TRBJ2-7, with D perhaps matching TRBD1 (5 bases). The V gene's germline CDR1 is SNHLY and CDR2 FYNNEI. V lost 4 bases and J lost 3, with 10 bases in between. The CDR3 extends over 13 amino acids.

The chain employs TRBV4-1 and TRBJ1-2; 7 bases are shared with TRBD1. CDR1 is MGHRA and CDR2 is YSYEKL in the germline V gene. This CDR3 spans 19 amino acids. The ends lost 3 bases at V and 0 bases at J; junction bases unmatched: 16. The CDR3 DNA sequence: TGCGCCAGCAGCCATGGAGACAGGGATGGATTAATATCTAACTATGGCTACACCTTC. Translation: CASSHGDRDGLISNYGYTF.

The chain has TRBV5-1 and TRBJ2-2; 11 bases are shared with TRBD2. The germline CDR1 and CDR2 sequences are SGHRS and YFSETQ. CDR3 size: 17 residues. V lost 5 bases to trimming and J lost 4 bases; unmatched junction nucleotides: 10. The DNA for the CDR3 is TGCGCCAGCAGTCGTGACACGGGACTAGCGGCCACCGGGGAGCTGTTTTTT. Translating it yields CASSRDTGLAATGELFF.

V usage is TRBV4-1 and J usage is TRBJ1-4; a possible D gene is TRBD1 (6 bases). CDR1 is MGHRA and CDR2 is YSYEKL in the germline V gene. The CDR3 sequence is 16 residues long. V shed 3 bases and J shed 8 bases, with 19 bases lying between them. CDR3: CASSQGAGILLEKLFF. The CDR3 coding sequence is TGCGCCAGCAGCCAGGGGGCCGGGATTCTTTTAGAAAAACTGTTTTTT.

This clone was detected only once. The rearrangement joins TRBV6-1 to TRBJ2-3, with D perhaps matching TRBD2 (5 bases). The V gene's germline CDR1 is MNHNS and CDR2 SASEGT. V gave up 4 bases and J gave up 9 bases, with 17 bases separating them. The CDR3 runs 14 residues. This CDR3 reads CASSATSDGKTQYF. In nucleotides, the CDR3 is TGTGCCAGCAGTGCTACTTCAGACGGGAAGACGCAGTATTTT.

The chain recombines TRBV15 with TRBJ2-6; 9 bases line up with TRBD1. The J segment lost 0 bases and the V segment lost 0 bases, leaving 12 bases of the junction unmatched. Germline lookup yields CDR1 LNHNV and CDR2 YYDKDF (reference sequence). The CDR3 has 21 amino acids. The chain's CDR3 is CATSRDAFGDRVSSGANVLTF. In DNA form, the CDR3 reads TGTGCCACCAGCAGAGATGCCTTCGGGGACAGGGTTAGCTCTGGGGCCAACGTCCTGACTTTC.

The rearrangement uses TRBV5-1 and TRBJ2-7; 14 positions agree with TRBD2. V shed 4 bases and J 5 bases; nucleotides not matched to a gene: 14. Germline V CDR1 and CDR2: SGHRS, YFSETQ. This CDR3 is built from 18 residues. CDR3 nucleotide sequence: TGCGCCAGCAGCCCCCTACCGGGACTAGCGGGAGTATCAAACGAGCAGTACTTC. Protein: CASSPLPGLAGVSNEQYF.

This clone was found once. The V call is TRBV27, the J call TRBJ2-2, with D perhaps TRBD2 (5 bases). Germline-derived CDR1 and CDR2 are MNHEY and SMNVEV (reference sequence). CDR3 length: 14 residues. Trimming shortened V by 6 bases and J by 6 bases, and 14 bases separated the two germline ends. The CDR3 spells CASRAGPEAGELFF. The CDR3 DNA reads TGTGCCAGCAGGGCCGGGCCGGAGGCCGGGGAGCTGTTTTTT.

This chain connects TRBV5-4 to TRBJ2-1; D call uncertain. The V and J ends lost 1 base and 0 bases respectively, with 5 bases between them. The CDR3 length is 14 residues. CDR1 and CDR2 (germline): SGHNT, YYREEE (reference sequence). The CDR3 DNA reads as TGTGCCAGCAGCTTGCGTAGCTCCTACAATGAGCAGTTCTTC. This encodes CASSLRSSYNEQFF.

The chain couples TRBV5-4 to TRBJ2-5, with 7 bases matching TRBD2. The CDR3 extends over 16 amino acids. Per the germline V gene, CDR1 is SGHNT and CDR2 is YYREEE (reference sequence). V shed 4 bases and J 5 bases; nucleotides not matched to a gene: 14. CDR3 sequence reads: CASSPGGGGPWETQYF. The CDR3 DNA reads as TGTGCCAGCAGCCCAGGTGGGGGAGGGCCTTGGGAGACCCAGTACTTC.

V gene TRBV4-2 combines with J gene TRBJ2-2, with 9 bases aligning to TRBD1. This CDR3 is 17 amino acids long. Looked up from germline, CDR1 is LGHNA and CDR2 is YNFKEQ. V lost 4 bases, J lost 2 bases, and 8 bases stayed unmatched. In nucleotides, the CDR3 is TGTGCCAGCAGCCCGAGGAGGACAGGGGACAACACCGGGGAGCTGTTTTTT. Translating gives CASSPRRTGDNTGELFF.

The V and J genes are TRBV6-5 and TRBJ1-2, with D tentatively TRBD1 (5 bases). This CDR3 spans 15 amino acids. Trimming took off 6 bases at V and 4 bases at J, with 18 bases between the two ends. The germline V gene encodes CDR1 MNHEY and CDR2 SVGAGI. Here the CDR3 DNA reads TGTGCCAGCAGCCGAACCCAGGGATTCCTCTATGGCTACACCTTC. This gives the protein CASSRTQGFLYGYTF.

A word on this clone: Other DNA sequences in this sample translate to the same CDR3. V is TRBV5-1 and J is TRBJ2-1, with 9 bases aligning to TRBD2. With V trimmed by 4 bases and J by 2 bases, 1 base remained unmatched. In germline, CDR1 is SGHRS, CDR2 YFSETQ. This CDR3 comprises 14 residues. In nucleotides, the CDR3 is TGCGCCAGCAGCCCTAGCGGGGCCTACAATGAGCAGTTCTTC. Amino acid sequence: CASSPSGAYNEQFF.

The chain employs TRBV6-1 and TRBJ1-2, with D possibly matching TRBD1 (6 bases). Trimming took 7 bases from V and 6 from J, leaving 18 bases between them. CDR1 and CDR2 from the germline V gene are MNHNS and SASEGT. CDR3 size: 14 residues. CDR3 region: CASTTTHRDNGYTF. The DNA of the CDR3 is TGTGCCAGCACCACCACTCACAGGGACAATGGCTACACCTTC.

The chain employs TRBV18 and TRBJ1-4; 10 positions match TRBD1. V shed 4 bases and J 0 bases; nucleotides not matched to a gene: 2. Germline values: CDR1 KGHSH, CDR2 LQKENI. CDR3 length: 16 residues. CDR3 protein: CASSRDRGSTNEKLFF. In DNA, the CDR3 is TGTGCCAGCTCACGGGACAGGGGATCAACTAATGAAAAACTGTTTTTT.

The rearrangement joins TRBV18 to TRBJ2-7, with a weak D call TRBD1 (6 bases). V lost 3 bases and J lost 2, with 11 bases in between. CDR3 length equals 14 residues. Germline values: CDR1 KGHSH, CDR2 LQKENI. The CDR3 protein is CASSPQPGAYEQYF. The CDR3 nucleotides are TGTGCCAGCTCACCGCAGCCAGGGGCCTACGAGCAGTACTTC.

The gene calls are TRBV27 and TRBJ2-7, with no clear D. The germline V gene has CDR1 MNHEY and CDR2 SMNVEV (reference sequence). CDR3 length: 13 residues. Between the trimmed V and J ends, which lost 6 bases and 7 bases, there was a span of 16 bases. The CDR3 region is CASRNTLFGEQYF. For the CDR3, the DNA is TGTGCCAGCAGAAATACCCTATTCGGGGAGCAGTACTTC.

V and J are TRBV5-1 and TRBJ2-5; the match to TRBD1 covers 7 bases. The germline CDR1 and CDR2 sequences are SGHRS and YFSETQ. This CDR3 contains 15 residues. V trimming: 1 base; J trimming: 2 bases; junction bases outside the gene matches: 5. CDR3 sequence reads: CASSLTRQGQETQYF. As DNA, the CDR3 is TGCGCCAGCAGCTTGACCAGACAGGGACAAGAGACCCAGTACTTC. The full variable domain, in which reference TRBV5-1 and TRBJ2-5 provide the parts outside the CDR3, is KAGVTQTPRYLIKTRGQQVTLSCSPISGHRSVSWYQQTPGQGLQFLFEYFSETQRNKGNFPGRFSGRQFSNSRSEMNVSTLELGDSALYLCASSLTRQGQETQYFGPGTRLLVL.

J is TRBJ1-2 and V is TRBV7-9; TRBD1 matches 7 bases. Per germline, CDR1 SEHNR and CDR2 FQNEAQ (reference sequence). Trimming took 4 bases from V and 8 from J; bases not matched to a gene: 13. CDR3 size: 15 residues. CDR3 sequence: CASSSSGTEVVGYTF. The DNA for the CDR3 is TGTGCCAGCAGCTCGTCTGGGACAGAGGTAGTCGGCTACACCTTC.

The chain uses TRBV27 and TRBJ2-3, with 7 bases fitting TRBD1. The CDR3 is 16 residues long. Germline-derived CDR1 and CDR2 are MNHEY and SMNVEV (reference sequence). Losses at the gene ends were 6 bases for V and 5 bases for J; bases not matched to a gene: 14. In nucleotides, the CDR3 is TGTGCCAGCAGCCGAGAGACAGGGATACAAGGAGATACGCAGTATTTT. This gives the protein CASSRETGIQGDTQYF.

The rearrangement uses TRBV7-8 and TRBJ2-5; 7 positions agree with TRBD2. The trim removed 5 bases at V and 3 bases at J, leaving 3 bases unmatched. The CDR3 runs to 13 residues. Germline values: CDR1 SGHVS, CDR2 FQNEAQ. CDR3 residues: CASSHTSEETQYF. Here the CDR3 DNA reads TGTGCCAGCAGCCATACTAGCGAAGAGACCCAGTACTTC.

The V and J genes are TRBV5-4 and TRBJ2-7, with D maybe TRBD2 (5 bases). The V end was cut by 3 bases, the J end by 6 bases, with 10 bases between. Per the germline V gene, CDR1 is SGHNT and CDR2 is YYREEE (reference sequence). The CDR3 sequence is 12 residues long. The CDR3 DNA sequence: TGTGCCAGCAGCTCCGTTGGAGGCGAGCAGTACTTC. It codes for CASSSVGGEQYF.

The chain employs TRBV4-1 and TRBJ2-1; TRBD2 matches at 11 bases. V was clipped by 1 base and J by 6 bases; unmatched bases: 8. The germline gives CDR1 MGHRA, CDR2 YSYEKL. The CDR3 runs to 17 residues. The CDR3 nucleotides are TGCGCCAGCAGCCAAGGTATTCTAGCGGGAGGCCGCAATGAGCAGTTCTTC. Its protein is CASSQGILAGGRNEQFF.

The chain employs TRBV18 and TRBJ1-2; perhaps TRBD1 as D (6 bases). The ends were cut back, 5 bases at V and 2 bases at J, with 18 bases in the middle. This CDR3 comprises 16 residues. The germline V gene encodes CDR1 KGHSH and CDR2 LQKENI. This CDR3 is CASSGTTVTGNYGYTF. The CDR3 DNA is TGTGCCAGCTCAGGGACGACAGTGACAGGCAACTATGGCTACACCTTC.

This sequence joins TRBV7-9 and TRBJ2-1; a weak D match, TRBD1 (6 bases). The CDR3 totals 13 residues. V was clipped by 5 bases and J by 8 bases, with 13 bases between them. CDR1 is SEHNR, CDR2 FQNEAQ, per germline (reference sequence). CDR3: CASSGTSLDEQFF. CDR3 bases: TGTGCCAGCAGCGGGACAAGTCTCGATGAGCAGTTCTTC.

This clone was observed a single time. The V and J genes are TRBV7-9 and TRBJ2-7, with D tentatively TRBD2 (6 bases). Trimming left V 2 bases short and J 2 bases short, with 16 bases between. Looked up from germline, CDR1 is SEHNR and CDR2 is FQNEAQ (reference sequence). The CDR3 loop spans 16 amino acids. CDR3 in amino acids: CASSLSLGTYAYEQYF. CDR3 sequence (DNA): TGTGCCAGCAGCTTATCTCTAGGGACTTACGCCTACGAGCAGTACTTC.

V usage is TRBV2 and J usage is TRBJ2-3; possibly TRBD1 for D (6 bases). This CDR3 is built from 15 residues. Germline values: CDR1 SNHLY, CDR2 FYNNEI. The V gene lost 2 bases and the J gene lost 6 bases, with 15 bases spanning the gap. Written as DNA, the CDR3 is TGTGCCAGCAGTGAAACTTTGGGGGCTAGCGATACGCAGTATTTT. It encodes CASSETLGASDTQYF.

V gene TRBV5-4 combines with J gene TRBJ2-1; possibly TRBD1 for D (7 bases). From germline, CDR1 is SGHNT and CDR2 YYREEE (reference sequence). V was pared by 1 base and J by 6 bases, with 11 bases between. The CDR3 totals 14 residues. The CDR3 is CASSLQGGGNEQFF. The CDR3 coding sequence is TGTGCCAGCAGCTTGCAGGGGGGTGGCAATGAGCAGTTCTTC.

The CDR3 nucleotides are TGTGCCAGCAGTTTATGGGGGGGGGCTAACTATGGCTACACCTTC. This encodes CASSLWGGANYGYTF. This chain joins TRBV27 and TRBJ1-2; possible D gene TRBD1, 5 bases. The CDR3 length is 15 residues. Germline V gene data show CDR1 as MNHEY and CDR2 as SMNVEV (reference sequence). The V and J ends lost 1 base and 0 bases respectively, with 9 bases between them.

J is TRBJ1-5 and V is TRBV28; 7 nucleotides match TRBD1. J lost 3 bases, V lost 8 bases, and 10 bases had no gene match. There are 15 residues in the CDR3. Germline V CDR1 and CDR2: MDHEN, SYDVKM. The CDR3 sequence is CASGQGTVYNQPQHF. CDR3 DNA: TGTGCCAGCGGGCAGGGGACAGTTTACAATCAGCCCCAGCATTTT.

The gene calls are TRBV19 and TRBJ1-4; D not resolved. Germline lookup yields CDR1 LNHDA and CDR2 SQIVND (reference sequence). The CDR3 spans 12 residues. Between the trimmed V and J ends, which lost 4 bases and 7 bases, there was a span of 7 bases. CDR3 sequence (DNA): TGTGCCAGTAGTAATTTCGGTGAAAAACTGTTTTTT. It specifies CASSNFGEKLFF.

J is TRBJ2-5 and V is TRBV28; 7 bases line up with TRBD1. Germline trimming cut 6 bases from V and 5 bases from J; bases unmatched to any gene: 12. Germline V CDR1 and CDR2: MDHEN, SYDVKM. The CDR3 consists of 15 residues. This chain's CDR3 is CASRPTGVARETQYF. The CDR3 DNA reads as TGTGCCAGCAGACCAACAGGGGTTGCTCGGGAGACCCAGTACTTC.